These 2 T cell receptor beta chains originate from one sample sequenced in a study of blood T cell repertoires in COVID-19. TCRdb's copy holds only in-frame clones and misses some; the assay was immunoSEQ multiplex PCR. This sample yields a few hundred thousand clones, of which around 86% are seen a single time; 9% to 15% belongs to the top ten. The material sequenced was peripheral blood. Receptors were obtained from a man aged 80 or over with acute or convalescent COVID-19.

This sequence joins TRBV5-5 and TRBJ1-5, with D uncertain. The V gene's germline CDR1 is SGHKS and CDR2 YYEKEE (reference sequence). The CDR3 is 16 amino acids. V lost 0 bases, J lost 9 bases, and 19 bases lay in between. CDR3 loop: CASSLGVLAVGLPQHF. CDR3 DNA sequence: TGTGCCAGCAGCTTGGGAGTCTTGGCAGTCGGGTTGCCCCAGCATTTT.

The chain combines TRBV19 with TRBJ1-3, with 8 bases fitting TRBD1. Germline V gives CDR1 LNHDA, CDR2 SQIVND (reference sequence). J lost 5 bases, V lost 8 bases, and 8 bases had no gene match. The CDR3 length is 14 residues. In nucleotides, the CDR3 is TGTGCCAGTCAAAGCGACAGGGGAAGAAACACCATATATTTT. As protein: CASQSDRGRNTIYF. Supplemented by reference TRBV19 and TRBJ1-3, the full variable domain reads DGGITQSPKYLFRKEGQNVTLSCEQNLNHDAMYWYRQDPGQGLRLIYYSQIVNDFQKGDIAEGYSVSREKKESFPLTVTSAQKNPTAFYLCASQSDRGRNTIYFGEGSWLTVV.